A selection of T cell receptor beta chains follows, all from one sample in a study of blood T cell repertoires in COVID-19. Libraries were prepared by immunoSEQ multiplex PCR; TCRdb keeps only in-frame clonotypes and omits some of them. The data show about 190,000 clones, more than 85% seen once. Input material: peripheral blood. The source of these receptors is a man aged 30 to 39 with acute or convalescent COVID-19. Both conserved end residues are part of each CDR3. D genes are given only for firm matches. Rows may omit the clone size; those that give it use once, few, many or a size class.

D: NA
size: NA
V: TRBV7-2
J: TRBJ2-3
CDR3: CASSLSATDTQYF
DNA: TGTGCCAGCAGCTTGAGTGCGACAGATACGCAGTATTTT

D: TRBD1
size: NA
V: TRBV7-2
J: TRBJ1-5
CDR3: CASSPGTVNQPQHF
DNA: TGTGCCAGCAGCCCCGGGACAGTTAATCAGCCCCAGCATTTT

D: NA
size: once
V: TRBV6-1
J: TRBJ1-2
CDR3: CASSEGRGNYGYTF
DNA: TGTGCCAGCAGTGAAGGCAGGGGAAACTATGGCTACACCTTC

D: TRBD1
size: NA
V: TRBV3-1/TRBV3-2
J: TRBJ1-5
CDR3: CASSPGTGEDQPQHF
DNA: TGTGCCAGCAGCCCCGGGACAGGGGAGGATCAGCCCCAGCATTTT

D: TRBD1
size: NA
V: TRBV7-9
J: TRBJ1-2
CDR3: CASGRDSYGYTF
DNA: TGTGCCAGCGGCAGGGACAGCTATGGCTACACCTTC

D: TRBD2
size: once
V: TRBV11-2
J: TRBJ2-7
CDR3: CASSLDFSSGAYEQYF
DNA: TGTGCCAGCAGCTTAGATTTTTCTAGCGGGGCCTACGAGCAGTACTTC

D: TRBD1
size: NA
V: TRBV19
J: TRBJ1-2
CDR3: CASSRRKQGEANYGYTF
DNA: TGTGCCAGTAGTAGACGCAAGCAGGGGGAAGCTAACTATGGCTACACCTTC

D: TRBD2
size: NA
V: TRBV7-8
J: TRBJ2-3
CDR3: CASSLPSGGGIDTQYF
DNA: TGTGCCAGCAGCCTTCCCAGCGGGGGTGGGATAGATACGCAGTATTTT

D: NA
size: NA
V: TRBV29-1
J: TRBJ1-3
CDR3: CSVLINSGNTIYF
DNA: TGCAGCGTTTTAATTAACTCTGGAAACACCATATATTTT

D: NA
size: few
V: TRBV30
J: TRBJ1-6
CDR3: CAWRWAGQLNSPLHF
DNA: TGTGCCTGGAGATGGGCGGGCCAGCTTAATTCACCCCTCCACTTT

D: NA
size: few
V: TRBV2
J: TRBJ1-1
CDR3: CASTLTQVEAFF
DNA: TGTGCCAGCACTCTGACACAAGTTGAAGCTTTCTTT

D: NA
size: NA
V: TRBV6-5
J: TRBJ1-1
CDR3: CASSYNPGGNEAFF
DNA: TGTGCCAGCAGTTACAATCCAGGAGGGAATGAAGCTTTCTTT

D: NA
size: NA
V: TRBV28
J: TRBJ2-7
CDR3: CASSSTFPRYEQYF
DNA: TGTGCCAGCAGTTCCACTTTCCCCCGCTACGAGCAGTACTTC

D: TRBD2
size: NA
V: TRBV18
J: TRBJ2-1
CDR3: CASSPEAGGPVIFAEQFF
DNA: TGTGCCAGCTCACCAGAGGCGGGGGGGCCGGTTATTTTTGCTGAGCAGTTCTTC

D: NA
size: NA
V: TRBV2
J: TRBJ1-5
CDR3: CASSVRVNQPQHF
DNA: TGTGCCAGCAGTGTACGGGTTAATCAGCCCCAGCATTTT

D: NA
size: NA
V: TRBV12-2
J: TRBJ2-5
CDR3: CASRPGPGLEETQYF
DNA: TGTGCAAGTCGCCCTGGCCCGGGATTGGAGGAGACCCAGTACTTC

D: TRBD1
size: NA
V: TRBV11-2
J: TRBJ1-1
CDR3: CASSLTGRTEAFF
DNA: TGTGCCAGCAGCTTGACAGGGAGGACTGAAGCTTTCTTT

D: TRBD1
size: few
V: TRBV6-4
J: TRBJ1-2
CDR3: CASRDQYDRGSYTF
DNA: TGTGCCAGCAGAGATCAGTACGACAGGGGGAGCTACACCTTC

D: NA
size: NA
V: TRBV27
J: TRBJ1-2
CDR3: CASSIRPQGNYGYTF
DNA: TGTGCCAGCAGCATACGGCCTCAGGGGAACTATGGCTACACCTTC

D: TRBD1
size: NA
V: TRBV19
J: TRBJ1-6
CDR3: CASSSPNRGKNSPLHF
DNA: TGTGCCAGTAGTTCGCCGAACAGGGGAAAGAATTCACCCCTCCACTTT

D: NA
size: NA
V: TRBV29-1
J: TRBJ2-7
CDR3: CSVGVDEQYF
DNA: TGCAGCGTTGGAGTCGACGAGCAGTACTTC

D: TRBD2
size: NA
V: TRBV11-3
J: TRBJ2-1
CDR3: CASSLTIPGLADHEQFF
DNA: TGTGCCAGCAGCTTAACCATCCCGGGACTAGCGGACCATGAGCAGTTCTTC

D: TRBD2
size: NA
V: TRBV29-1
J: TRBJ2-2
CDR3: CSVDRLAGGLNGELFF
DNA: TGCAGCGTTGATAGGCTAGCGGGAGGGCTTAACGGGGAGCTGTTTTTT

D: NA
size: NA
V: TRBV7-2
J: TRBJ1-1
CDR3: CASSLASVNTEAFF
DNA: TGTGCCAGCAGCTTAGCTTCGGTTAACACTGAAGCTTTCTTT

D: NA
size: NA
V: TRBV2
J: TRBJ1-5
CDR3: CASSEGQVEPQHF
DNA: TGTGCCAGCAGTGAAGGACAGGTCGAGCCCCAGCATTTT

D: NA
size: NA
V: TRBV6-5
J: TRBJ1-1
CDR3: CASSYRLDRITEAFF
DNA: TGTGCCAGCAGTTACCGCTTGGACAGAATCACTGAAGCTTTCTTT

D: TRBD2
size: NA
V: TRBV5-1
J: TRBJ2-7
CDR3: CASSFGGDPYEQYF
DNA: TGCGCCAGCAGCTTCGGGGGGGACCCTTACGAGCAGTACTTC

D: NA
size: NA
V: TRBV18
J: TRBJ2-1
CDR3: CASSPPLSTAGINEQFF
DNA: TGTGCCAGCTCACCACCGTTATCCACGGCGGGGATTAATGAGCAGTTCTTC

D: NA
size: NA
V: TRBV19
J: TRBJ2-4
CDR3: CASSTERILAKNIQYF
DNA: TGTGCCAGTAGTACCGAGAGGATTTTAGCCAAAAACATTCAGTACTTC

D: NA
size: few
V: TRBV24-1
J: TRBJ1-1
CDR3: CATSDLMQGPGNTEAFF
DNA: TGTGCCACCAGTGATTTAATGCAGGGCCCGGGGAACACTGAAGCTTTCTTT

D: NA
size: NA
V: TRBV19
J: TRBJ1-4
CDR3: CASGPGDEKLFF
DNA: TGTGCCAGTGGACCGGGGGATGAAAAACTGTTTTTT

D: TRBD1
size: NA
V: TRBV4-2
J: TRBJ2-1
CDR3: CASSPTTGGAYNEQFF
DNA: TGTGCCAGCAGCCCTACGACAGGGGGGGCCTACAATGAGCAGTTCTTC

D: NA
size: NA
V: TRBV27
J: TRBJ2-5
CDR3: CASSFTGETQYF
DNA: TGTGCCAGCAGTTTTACGGGAGAGACCCAGTACTTC

D: TRBD1
size: NA
V: TRBV28
J: TRBJ1-5
CDR3: CASSLGQGWWNQPQHF
DNA: TGTGCCAGCAGCCTTGGACAGGGGTGGTGGAATCAGCCCCAGCATTTT

D: TRBD1
size: NA
V: TRBV6-5
J: TRBJ2-1
CDR3: CASSYCIRGQGCEQFF
DNA: TGTGCCAGCAGTTACTGTATAAGGGGGCAGGGTTGTGAGCAGTTCTTC

D: NA
size: NA
V: TRBV5-1
J: TRBJ1-2
CDR3: CASRPTDNYGYTF
DNA: TGCGCCAGCAGACCAACAGATAACTATGGCTACACCTTC

D: NA
size: NA
V: TRBV6-5
J: TRBJ2-1
CDR3: CASCTGAGNEQFF
DNA: TGTGCCAGCTGTACGGGTGCTGGAAATGAGCAGTTCTTC